A selection of T cell receptor beta chains follows, all from one sample in a study of shared clonotypes between healthy human individuals. Data came from immunoSEQ multiplex PCR; TCRdb stores just in-frame clones and leaves some out. The table shows 500,000 to 700,000 clones, with 85% to 95% occurring only once. The sample taken for sequencing was naive CD8+ T cells sorted from blood. Receptors were obtained from a woman aged 30 to 39 in good health. Each CDR3 is given with its conserved first and last residue. D genes are given only for firm matches. Size is stated for part of the rows, as once, few or many counts, or as a class when the clone is expanded.

j_call | clone_size | v_call | d_call | cdr3_nt | cdr3_aa
TRBJ2-2 | . | TRBV7-6 | . | TGTGCCAGCAGCTTAGACAAGTTGTTCGGGGAGCTGTTTTTT | CASSLDKLFGELFF
TRBJ1-1 | . | TRBV2 | . | TGTGCCAGCAGTGAAGGCCGGCTGAACACTGAAGCTTTCTTT | CASSEGRLNTEAFF
TRBJ2-7 | . | TRBV11-2 | . | TGTGCCAGCGCCTTGGAAGGGGCCGAGCAGTACTTC | CASALEGAEQYF
TRBJ2-1 | . | TRBV27 | TRBD2 | TGTGCCAGCAGTTTATTTAGCGGGCGCCCTTACAATGAGCAGTTCTTC | CASSLFSGRPYNEQFF
TRBJ2-3 | . | TRBV9 | TRBD1 | TGTGCCAGCAGCGTAGCGACAGGGTCAGATACGCAGTATTTT | CASSVATGSDTQYF
TRBJ2-7 | . | TRBV30 | TRBD2 | TGTGCCTGGAGTGGGATAGCGGGAGGGTACGAGCAGTACTTC | CAWSGIAGGYEQYF
TRBJ2-7 | . | TRBV28 | . | TGTGCCAGCAGTTTTGGGCGGGGCCTATCCTACGAGCAGTACTTC | CASSFGRGLSYEQYF
TRBJ1-1 | once | TRBV28 | . | TGTGCCATCACCCTTAATTCTAATTTGGGAATTGTAGTGGACACTGAAGCTTTCTTT | CAITLNSNLGIVVDTEAFF
TRBJ2-7 | . | TRBV7-9 | TRBD1 | TGTGCCAGCAGCCAAGACAGGGTCGAGCAGTACTTC | CASSQDRVEQYF
TRBJ1-1 | . | TRBV2 | . | TGTGCCAGCAGTGAAGCGTGGGAGAGAACTGAAGCTTTCTTT | CASSEAWERTEAFF
TRBJ1-1 | . | TRBV29-1 | . | TGCAGCGTTCTGAGGCACGCTGAAGCTTTCTTT | CSVLRHAEAFF
TRBJ1-2 | . | TRBV9 | . | TGTGCCAGCAGCGTAGGGTCGGCAGACTTATATGGCTACACCTTC | CASSVGSADLYGYTF
TRBJ2-1 | . | TRBV7-9 | TRBD2 | TGTGCCAGCAGGCTAGCGGGAGCCCGCCACAATGAGCAGTTCTTC | CASRLAGARHNEQFF
TRBJ1-6 | . | TRBV20-1 | . | TGCAGTGCCAGACCTTCACCCCTCCACTTT | CSARPSPLHF
TRBJ1-1 | . | TRBV5-3 | . | TGTGCCAGAAGCCGAAACTCTTGGACCATGAACACTGAAGCTTTCTTT | CARSRNSWTMNTEAFF
TRBJ2-7 | . | TRBV10-2 | . | TGCGCCAGCCTAGACGCTCTAGCGTTTCCTCGGGACGAGCAGTACTTC | CASLDALAFPRDEQYF
TRBJ1-5 | . | TRBV19 | . | TGTGCCAGTAGTATAGCGGCAGGGACCCTTGTACTCAATCAGCCCCAGCATTTT | CASSIAAGTLVLNQPQHF
TRBJ1-1 | once | TRBV19 | . | TGTGCCAGTAGTCAGGACGTTTTGGGGGACACTGAAGCTTTCTTT | CASSQDVLGDTEAFF
TRBJ1-5 | . | TRBV5-8 | . | TGTGCCAGCAGCCGTAATTGGGACGGAGGGGAGCCCCAGCATTTT | CASSRNWDGGEPQHF
TRBJ1-2 | . | TRBV5-1 | . | TGCGCCAGCGACTTCACGGGAAGCACTAACTATGGCTACACCTTC | CASDFTGSTNYGYTF
TRBJ2-5 | . | TRBV29-1 | TRBD1 | TGCAGCGTTTGGACAGGTGGCCAGACCCAGTACTTC | CSVWTGGQTQYF
TRBJ2-4 | . | TRBV19 | TRBD1 | TGTGCCAGCCTGGACAGGGGGATGAAAAACATTCAGTACTTC | CASLDRGMKNIQYF
TRBJ2-1 | . | TRBV7-9 | TRBD1 | TGTGCCAGCAGCCCGGGACAGGTAAACAATGAGCAGTTCTTC | CASSPGQVNNEQFF
TRBJ1-5 | . | TRBV7-9 | . | TGTGCCAGCAGCCAGGGGAATCAGCCCCAGCATTTT | CASSQGNQPQHF
TRBJ2-7 | once | TRBV28 | . | TGTGCCAGCAGTTTGGCTGGGACTGACGGCGAGCAGTACTTC | CASSLAGTDGEQYF
TRBJ2-1 | . | TRBV6-5 | TRBD2 | TGTGCCAGCAGTTACTCCGGACTAGCGGGAGAAGGTGAGCAGTTCTTC | CASSYSGLAGEGEQFF
TRBJ2-5 | . | TRBV9 | . | TGTGCCAGCAGCGTAGCGGGGGCGGGCCAAGAGACCCAGTACTTC | CASSVAGAGQETQYF
TRBJ2-3 | . | TRBV19 | . | TGTGCCAGTAGTCCCCCCTGGGAGTCGACCACAGATACGCAGTATTTT | CASSPPWESTTDTQYF
TRBJ1-1 | once | TRBV30 | . | TGTGCCTGGAGTGTAGGGTTTGGGATGAACACTGAAGCTTTCTTT | CAWSVGFGMNTEAFF
TRBJ2-7 | . | TRBV19 | TRBD1 | TGTGCCAGCTCGGGGACAGGGGGCAGTGAGCAGTACTTC | CASSGTGGSEQYF
TRBJ2-7 | . | TRBV4-1 | . | TGCGCCAGCTCTCCTTCACTAGGGAATCGCTACGAGCAGTACTTC | CASSPSLGNRYEQYF
TRBJ2-7 | . | TRBV2 | TRBD2 | TGTGCCAGCAATGAAGCGGGAGATGTGGGCGAGCAGTACTTC | CASNEAGDVGEQYF
TRBJ2-7 | . | TRBV2 | . | TGTGCCAGCAGTCCCGGTCCCTACGAGCAGTACTTC | CASSPGPYEQYF
TRBJ1-3 | . | TRBV19 | TRBD1 | TGTGCCAGTACGAAAGGGGGCCCCGGCACCATATATTTT | CASTKGGPGTIYF
TRBJ2-1 | . | TRBV7-9 | TRBD2 | TGTGCCAGCAGCCCACTAGCGGGCGCCTACAATGAGCAGTTCTTC | CASSPLAGAYNEQFF
TRBJ2-1 | . | TRBV6-5 | . | TGTGCCAGCTCCCGGGATTCTCGACCTAATGAGCAGTTCTTC | CASSRDSRPNEQFF
TRBJ2-1 | . | TRBV27 | TRBD2 | TGTGCCAGCCACGACTATCTAGCGGGCGTCAATGAGCAGTTCTTC | CASHDYLAGVNEQFF
TRBJ2-7 | . | TRBV6-1 | TRBD2 | TGTGCCAGCAGTGCGAGACTAGCTCTAGGTCTCTACGAGCAGTACTTC | CASSARLALGLYEQYF
TRBJ2-1 | . | TRBV27 | TRBD1 | TGTGCCAGCAGGACAGGGGGTGGCGAGCAGTTCTTC | CASRTGGGEQFF
TRBJ2-1 | once | TRBV29-1 | TRBD2 | TGCAGCGTTGAAGCGACTAGCGGGAGGTACAATGAGCAGTTCTTC | CSVEATSGRYNEQFF
TRBJ2-6 | . | TRBV29-1 | TRBD1 | TGCAGCGTTGAAGTCTGGGGACAGGACTCTGGGGCCAACGTCCTGACTTTC | CSVEVWGQDSGANVLTF
TRBJ1-3 | . | TRBV11-2 | . | TGTGCCAGCAGCGACCGAGCCGTAAACACCATATATTTT | CASSDRAVNTIYF
TRBJ2-7 | . | TRBV6-6 | . | TGTGCCAGCAGTTACGCAGGGTTCTCCTACGAGCAGTACTTC | CASSYAGFSYEQYF
TRBJ2-5 | . | TRBV7-9 | . | TGTGCCAGCAGCTTGACAGCGAGAGAGCAGTACTTC | CASSLTAREQYF
TRBJ1-2 | . | TRBV4-1 | . | TGCGCCAGCAGCCAAGAGGGGAGGGGACTTGCTAACTATGGCTACACCTTC | CASSQEGRGLANYGYTF
TRBJ1-1 | . | TRBV9 | . | TGTGCCAGCAGCAAGGGACGGATGAACACTGAAGCTTTCTTT | CASSKGRMNTEAFF
TRBJ1-5 | few | TRBV27 | . | TGTGCCTGCGGGCAGCCCCAGCATTTT | CACGQPQHF
TRBJ2-1 | . | TRBV4-1 | . | TGCGCCAGCAGCCAAGGGGCTTCGGATTTGAATGAGCAGTTCTTC | CASSQGASDLNEQFF
TRBJ1-5 | . | TRBV27 | . | TGTGCCAGCAGTTGGAACATCGATCCAAATCAGCCCCAGCATTTT | CASSWNIDPNQPQHF
TRBJ2-2 | . | TRBV6-1 | . | TGTGCCAGCAGGCCCGGGACCCAACCCGGGGAGCTGTTTTTT | CASRPGTQPGELFF
TRBJ1-1 | . | TRBV19 | . | TGTGCCAGTACCCGGGGGCTGTCTGAAGCTTTCTTT | CASTRGLSEAFF
TRBJ2-3 | . | TRBV6-5 | . | TGTGCCAGCAAGGTAGCGGAAGAGGGTTCAGATACGCAGTATTTT | CASKVAEEGSDTQYF
TRBJ2-7 | . | TRBV27 | . | TGTGCCAGCAGTTTATCGCTAACAGGCTCCTACGAGCAGTACTTC | CASSLSLTGSYEQYF
TRBJ1-3 | . | TRBV30 | TRBD1 | TGTGCCGGGGACAGCGGAGGAAACACCATATATTTT | CAGDSGGNTIYF